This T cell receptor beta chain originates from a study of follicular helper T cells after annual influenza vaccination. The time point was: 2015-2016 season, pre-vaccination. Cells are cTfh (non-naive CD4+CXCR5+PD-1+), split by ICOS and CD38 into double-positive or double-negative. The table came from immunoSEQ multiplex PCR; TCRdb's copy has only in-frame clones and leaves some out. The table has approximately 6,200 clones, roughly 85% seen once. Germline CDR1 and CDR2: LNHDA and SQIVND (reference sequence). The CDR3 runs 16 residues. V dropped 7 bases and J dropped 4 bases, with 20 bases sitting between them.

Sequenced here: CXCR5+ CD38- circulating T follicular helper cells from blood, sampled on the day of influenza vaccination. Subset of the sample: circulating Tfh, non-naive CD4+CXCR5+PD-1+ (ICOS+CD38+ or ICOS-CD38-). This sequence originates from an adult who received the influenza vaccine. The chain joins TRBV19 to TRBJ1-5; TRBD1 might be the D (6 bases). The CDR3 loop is CASTAGGGLLNQPQHF. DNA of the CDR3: TGTGCCAGTACCGCCGGGGGCGGACTCTTAAATCAGCCCCAGCATTTT.